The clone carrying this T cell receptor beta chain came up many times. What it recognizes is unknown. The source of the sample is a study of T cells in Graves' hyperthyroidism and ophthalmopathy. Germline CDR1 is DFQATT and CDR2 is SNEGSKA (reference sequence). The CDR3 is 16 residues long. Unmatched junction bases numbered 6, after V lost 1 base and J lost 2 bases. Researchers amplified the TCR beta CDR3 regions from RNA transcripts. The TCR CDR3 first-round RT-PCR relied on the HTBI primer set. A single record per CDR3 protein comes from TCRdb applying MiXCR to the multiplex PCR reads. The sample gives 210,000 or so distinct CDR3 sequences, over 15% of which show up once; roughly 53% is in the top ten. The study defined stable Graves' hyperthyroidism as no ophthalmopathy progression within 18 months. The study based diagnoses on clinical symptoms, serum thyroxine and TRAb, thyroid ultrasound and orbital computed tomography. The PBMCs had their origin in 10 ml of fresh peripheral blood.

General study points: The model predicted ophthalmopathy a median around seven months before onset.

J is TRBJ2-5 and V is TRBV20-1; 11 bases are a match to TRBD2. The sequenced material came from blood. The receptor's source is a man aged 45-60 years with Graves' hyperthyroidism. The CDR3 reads CSARGLGLAGQETQYF. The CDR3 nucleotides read TGCAGTGCTAGAGGTCTTGGACTAGCGGGTCAAGAGACCCAGTACTTC.